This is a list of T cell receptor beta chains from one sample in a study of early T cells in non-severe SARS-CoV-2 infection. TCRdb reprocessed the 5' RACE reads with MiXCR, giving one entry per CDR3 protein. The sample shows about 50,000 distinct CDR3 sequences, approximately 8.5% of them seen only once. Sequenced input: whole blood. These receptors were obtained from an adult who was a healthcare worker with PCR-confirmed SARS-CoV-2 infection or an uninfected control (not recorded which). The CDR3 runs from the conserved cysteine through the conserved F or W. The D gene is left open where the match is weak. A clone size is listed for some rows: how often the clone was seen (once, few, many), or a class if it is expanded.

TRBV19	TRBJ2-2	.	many	TGTGCCAGTAGTGAGGGACACTTCGCGAACACCGGGGAGCTGTTTTTT	CASSEGHFANTGELFF
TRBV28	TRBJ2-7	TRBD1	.	TGTGCCAGCAGTCCATCGGACAGGGATTCCTACGAGCAGTACTTC	CASSPSDRDSYEQYF
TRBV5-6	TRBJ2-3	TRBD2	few	TGTGCCAGCAGCTTGGACCAGCGGGGGGATACGCAGTATTTT	CASSLDQRGDTQYF
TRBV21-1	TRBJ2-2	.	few	TGTGCCAGCAACTACACCGGGGAGCTGTTTTTT	CASNYTGELFF
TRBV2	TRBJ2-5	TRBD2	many	TGTGCCAGCAGTAATAGCGGGAGGCAAGAGACCCAGTACTTC	CASSNSGRQETQYF
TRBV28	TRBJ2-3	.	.	TGTGCCAGCAAACGGCAGGGCATAGATACGCAGTATTTT	CASKRQGIDTQYF
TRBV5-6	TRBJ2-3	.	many	TGTGCCAGCAGCCCCGTATCCTCTAGCCGCACAGATACGCAGTATTTT	CASSPVSSSRTDTQYF
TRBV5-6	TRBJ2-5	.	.	TGTGCCAGCAGCTTCAAACAGGGCGTGTCGGAGACCCAGTACTTC	CASSFKQGVSETQYF
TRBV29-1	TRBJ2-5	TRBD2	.	TGCAGCGTTCGCGGGGGGCGGGGAGAGACCCAGTACTTC	CSVRGGRGETQYF
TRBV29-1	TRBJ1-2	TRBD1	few	TGCAGCGTTAGCGGACAGGGCGACTATGGCTACACCTTC	CSVSGQGDYGYTF
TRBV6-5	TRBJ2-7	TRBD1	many	TGTGCCAGCAGGCCCAACTTATGGGACAGGCGCTACGAGCAGTACTTC	CASRPNLWDRRYEQYF
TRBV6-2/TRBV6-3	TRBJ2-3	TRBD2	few	TGTGCCAGCAGTTACCTTCCAGCGGGAGTAGGAGATACGCAGTATTTT	CASSYLPAGVGDTQYF
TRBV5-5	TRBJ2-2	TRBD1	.	TGTGCCAGCAGCGGACAGGGATCGGACACCGGGGAGCTGTTTTTT	CASSGQGSDTGELFF
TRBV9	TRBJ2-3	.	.	TGTGCCAGCAGCGTTGACTTTCGTGGGAGTCGGGATACGCAGTATTTT	CASSVDFRGSRDTQYF
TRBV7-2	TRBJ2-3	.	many	TGTGCCAGCAGCTTACGACGAGCGACAGGGACTCTTAGCACAGATACGCAGTATTTT	CASSLRRATGTLSTDTQYF
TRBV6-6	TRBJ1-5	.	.	TGTGCCAGCAGGAGGGGGAACAATCAGCCCCAGCATTTT	CASRRGNNQPQHF
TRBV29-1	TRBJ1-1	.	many	TGCAGCGTCGCGGGACGGCTAAACACTGAAGCTTTCTTT	CSVAGRLNTEAFF
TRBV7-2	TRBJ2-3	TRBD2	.	TGTGCCAGCAGCTTGCTAGGACTAGCGGAAAGCACAGATACGCAGTATTTT	CASSLLGLAESTDTQYF
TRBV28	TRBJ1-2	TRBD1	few	TGTGCCAGCAGTTTAGGAGGGGGCTACTATGGCTACACCTTC	CASSLGGGYYGYTF
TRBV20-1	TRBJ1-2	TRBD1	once	TGCAGTGCTGTCCAGGGGGCATATAACTATGGCTACACCTTC	CSAVQGAYNYGYTF
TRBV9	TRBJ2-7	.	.	TGTGCCAGCAGCACCCGGGACACCGACTACGAGCAGTACTTC	CASSTRDTDYEQYF
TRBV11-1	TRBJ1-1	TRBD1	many	TGTGCCAGCAGCTTACGGGACAGCAACACTGAAGCTTTCTTT	CASSLRDSNTEAFF
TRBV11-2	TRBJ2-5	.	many	TGTGCCAGCAGCTTATCCAGGTCGCGGCGGGAGACCCAGTACTTC	CASSLSRSRRETQYF